The next 6 T cell receptor beta chains were all read from a single sample in a study of OX40 agonist ivuxolimab in advanced cancers. The data were produced by immunoSEQ multiplex PCR, yet TCRdb's version contains in-frame clones alone and is incomplete. The table has some 74,000 clones, 75% to 95% seen once. The sequencing here drew on CD4+ or CD8+ T cells sorted from blood, taken in a trial of the OX40 agonist ivuxolimab. The receptors were gathered from an adult with an advanced solid tumor such as melanoma, head and neck, liver or kidney cancer.

The J gene is TRBJ1-5, the V gene TRBV15, with D possibly TRBD1 on 5 matching bases. CDR1 and CDR2 from the germline V gene are LNHNV and YYDKDF (reference sequence). There are 15 residues in the CDR3. V was pared by 0 bases and J by 5 bases, with 11 bases between. CDR3: CATSREGARDQPQHF. Written as DNA, the CDR3 is TGTGCCACCAGCAGAGAAGGGGCTAGGGATCAGCCCCAGCATTTT.

The chain couples TRBV9 to TRBJ2-2; possibly TRBD1 for D (5 bases). The V and J ends lost 5 bases and 0 bases respectively, with 8 bases between them. There are 14 residues in the CDR3. Germline V lookup: CDR1 SGDLS, CDR2 YYNGEE. The CDR3 here is CASRRQTNTGELFF. CDR3 DNA sequence: TGTGCCAGCAGGCGACAGACGAACACCGGGGAGCTGTTTTTT.

The chain is built from TRBV5-1 and TRBJ2-7; D might be TRBD2 (7 bases). Germline V CDR1 and CDR2: SGHRS, YFSETQ. Trimming left V 2 bases short and J 0 bases short, with 21 bases between. This CDR3 has 18 amino acids. The CDR3 DNA sequence: TGCGCCAGCAGCTTCCCAGAGGGGGGGGGACCGAGCTCCTACGAGCAGTACTTC. This sequence encodes CASSFPEGGGPSSYEQYF.

The chain has TRBV30 and TRBJ2-6, with TRBD1 as a possible D gene (6 bases). CDR3 length: 15 amino acids. V lost 7 bases to trimming and J lost 0 bases, with 13 bases between them. The germline V gene has CDR1 GTSNPN and CDR2 SVGIG (reference sequence). The CDR3 bases are TGTGCCTTCAGGGGATTCGGCTCTGGGGCCAACGTCCTGACTTTC. As protein: CAFRGFGSGANVLTF.

The chain uses TRBV11-2 and TRBJ2-5; TRBD2 agrees at 11 bases. The junction had 14 bases not matched to a gene; V was cut back by 3 bases and J by 5 bases. This CDR3 spans 18 amino acids. Per the germline V gene, CDR1 is SGHAT and CDR2 is FQNNGV. This chain's CDR3 is CASSLSTSTSGSGETQYF. DNA for the CDR3: TGTGCCAGCAGCTTGAGTACGTCCACTAGCGGGAGCGGTGAGACCCAGTACTTC.

J is TRBJ2-3 and V is TRBV28, with D possibly being TRBD2 (5 bases). Germline V gives CDR1 MDHEN, CDR2 SYDVKM. Deletions cut 4 bases from V and 8 bases from J, with 16 bases between. The CDR3 length is 14 residues. The CDR3 sequence is CASSYGRVPSTQYF. CDR3 coding DNA: TGTGCCAGCAGTTATGGGAGAGTCCCCAGTACGCAGTATTTT.